These 17 T cell receptor beta chains came from one sample sequenced in a study of shared clonotypes between healthy human individuals. The table came from immunoSEQ multiplex PCR; TCRdb's copy has only in-frame clones and leaves some out. This table holds about 680,000 clones, around 72% found once. The sample comprised memory CD4+ T cells sorted from blood. Noted subset: CD45RA-negative fraction. These receptors were obtained from a woman aged 30 to 39 in good health.

As DNA, the CDR3 is TGTGCCAGCAGTGCCAGGGGGAGCACCGGGGAGCTGTTTTTT. It yields the protein CASSARGSTGELFF. V is TRBV2 and J is TRBJ2-2; 7 nucleotides align to TRBD1. Germline CDR1 reads SNHLY; CDR2 reads FYNNEI. The CDR3 consists of 14 residues. The ends lost 4 bases at V and 4 bases at J; junction bases unmatched: 3.

The chain is built from TRBV7-9 and TRBJ2-2; 14 nucleotides agree with TRBD2. CDR1 and CDR2 (germline): SEHNR, FQNEAQ (reference sequence). Trimming took 4 bases from V and 9 from J; bases not matched to a gene: 10. The CDR3 has 17 amino acids. The DNA of the CDR3 is TGTGCCAGCAGCTCAAATCAGACTAGCGGGAGGGCCCGGGAGCTGTTTTTT. Protein sequence: CASSSNQTSGRARELFF.

The chain joins TRBV2 to TRBJ2-3; 10 positions agree with TRBD2. J was trimmed by 1 base and V by 7 bases; bases with no gene match: 14. The CDR3 is made up of 18 amino acids. Germline CDR1 SNHLY, CDR2 FYNNEI. The CDR3 DNA reads TGTGCCAGCAAAGAACGAGCGGGAGGGGATTTGGGCACAGATACGCAGTATTTT. It is translated as CASKERAGGDLGTDTQYF.

A single count supports this clone. This chain joins TRBV7-9 and TRBJ2-3, with TRBD1 as a possible D gene (5 bases). The CDR3 has 13 residues. CDR1 and CDR2 (germline): SEHNR, FQNEAQ (reference sequence). V shed 2 bases and J shed 5 bases, with 8 bases lying between them. The CDR3 sequence: CASSLTTGDTQYF. The CDR3 bases are TGTGCCAGCAGCTTAACAACAGGAGATACGCAGTATTTT.

This clone was counted a single time. CDR3 amino acids: CASSPTGQASDTQYF. The DNA of the CDR3 is TGTGCCAGCTCACCAACAGGGCAAGCCTCAGATACGCAGTATTTT. This sequence joins TRBV18 and TRBJ2-3; a possible D gene is TRBD1 (6 bases). Trimming removed 2 bases at V and 4 bases at J, with 13 bases between. This CDR3 is built from 15 residues. The V gene's germline CDR1 is KGHSH and CDR2 LQKENI.

Concerning this clone itself: Other DNA sequences from this sample encode an identical CDR3 as well. This sequence joins TRBV6-5 and TRBJ2-1; either TRBD1 or TRBD2 may supply D (5 bases each). Germline V CDR1 and CDR2: MNHEY, SVGAGI. The CDR3 runs 14 residues. Trimming took 0 bases from V and 4 from J, leaving 7 bases between them. In DNA, the CDR3 is TGTGCCAGCAGTTACTCTGGGGGATACAATGAGCAGTTCTTC. This gives the protein CASSYSGGYNEQFF.

This chain joins TRBV11-2 and TRBJ2-1, with D hard to call. Trimming removed 2 bases at V and 9 bases at J, with 11 bases between. Germline CDR1 reads SGHAT; CDR2 reads FQNNGV. This CDR3 has 13 residues. Here the CDR3 DNA reads TGTGCCAGCAGCTTACTTTCGGTGGGTGAGCAGTTCTTC. Its translation: CASSLLSVGEQFF.

The V gene is TRBV2, the J gene TRBJ2-4; 7 bases fit TRBD1. This CDR3 spans 16 amino acids. Germline CDR1 is SNHLY and CDR2 is FYNNEI. Trimming removed 4 bases from V and 7 bases from J; junction bases left unmatched: 13. DNA for the CDR3: TGTGCCAGCAGTGCCCGACAGGGTAGGGGATGGAACATTCAGTACTTC. This codes for CASSARQGRGWNIQYF.

The V and J genes are TRBV10-2 and TRBJ2-3, with TRBD2 identical over 12 bases. The CDR3 is made up of 16 amino acids. Germline V gene sequence: CDR1 WSHSY, CDR2 SAAADI. The V gene end was trimmed by 2 bases and the J gene end by 5 bases; junction bases not matched to a gene: 5. The CDR3 here is CASSEELAGGGDTQYF. The CDR3 bases are TGCGCCAGCAGTGAGGAACTAGCGGGAGGCGGAGATACGCAGTATTTT.

V usage is TRBV11-2 and J usage is TRBJ2-7; D may match TRBD1 or TRBD2 (5 bases each). CDR3 length: 15 residues. Germline V gene sequence: CDR1 SGHAT, CDR2 FQNNGV. V was pared by 2 bases and J by 0 bases, with 11 bases between. The CDR3 protein is CASSLNWDLSYEQYF. DNA of the CDR3: TGTGCCAGCAGCTTAAACTGGGACCTCTCCTACGAGCAGTACTTC.

CDR3 in amino acids: CASSPRTGEMISNQPQHF. The DNA for the CDR3 is TGTGCCAGCAGCCCAAGGACAGGGGAAATGATCAGCAATCAGCCCCAGCATTTT. The chain carries TRBV21-1 and TRBJ1-5; whether TRBD1, the table's D call, matches the DNA was not checked. TRBV21-1 is noted as a pseudogene. This CDR3 spans 18 amino acids.

This chain connects TRBV7-9 to TRBJ2-3; 7 bases align to TRBD2. Germline lookup yields CDR1 SEHNR and CDR2 FQNEAQ (reference sequence). The CDR3 is 18 amino acids. Losses at the gene ends were 5 bases for V and 2 bases for J; bases not matched to a gene: 16. This CDR3 reads CASSPMGESGTFTDTQYF. The CDR3 DNA reads as TGTGCCAGCAGCCCCATGGGTGAGAGCGGGACCTTCACAGATACGCAGTATTTT. The full variable domain, with the rest looked up from reference TRBV7-9 and TRBJ2-3, is DTGVSQNPRHKITKRGQNVTFRCDPISEHNRLYWYRQTLGQGPEFLTYFQNEAQLEKSRLLSDRFSAERPKGSFSTLEIQRTEQGDSAMYLCASSPMGESGTFTDTQYFGPGTRLTVL.

In nucleotides, the CDR3 is TGTGCCAGCACTAGAGGAGCTGAGGACTACGAGCAGTACTTC. Translating it yields CASTRGAEDYEQYF. The J gene is TRBJ2-7, the V gene TRBV21-1; TRBD2 is the table's D call, not checked against the DNA. TRBV21-1 is a documented pseudogene. CDR3 length equals 14 residues.

This chain joins TRBV4-2 and TRBJ2-3; 10 nucleotides agree with TRBD2. Germline CDR1 and CDR2: LGHNA and YNFKEQ. This CDR3 is 16 amino acids long. V lost 1 base to trimming and J lost 7 bases; unmatched junction nucleotides: 8. CDR3: CASSQVASGSGYTQYF. In nucleotides, the CDR3 is TGTGCCAGCAGCCAAGTGGCTAGCGGGAGTGGGTATACGCAGTATTTT.

The gene calls are TRBV2 and TRBJ1-1, with 7 nucleotides matching TRBD1. The CDR3 runs to 15 residues. CDR1 and CDR2 (germline): SNHLY, FYNNEI. Losses at the gene ends were 5 bases for V and 4 bases for J; bases not matched to a gene: 10. The CDR3 DNA follows: TGTGCCAGCAGTCGGGCAAGGACAGGCGGCACTGAAGCTTTCTTT. This translates into CASSRARTGGTEAFF.

A note on this clone: Compared with germline, one end of the junction differs, possibly owing to a read error. This rearrangement joins TRBV15 to TRBJ1-1; D call uncertain. This CDR3 contains 16 residues. The V gene's germline CDR1 is LNHNV and CDR2 YYDKDF (reference sequence). DNA for the CDR3: TGTGCCACCAGCCGAGAATTAACGGATCTGAACACTGAAGCTTTCTTT. Its protein is CATSRELTDLNTEAFF.

This clone was seen once. V gene TRBV27 combines with J gene TRBJ1-2; D call uncertain. In germline, CDR1 is MNHEY, CDR2 SMNVEV (reference sequence). The CDR3 has 14 residues. V was cut by 3 bases and J by 3 bases, with 11 bases left in between. In DNA, the CDR3 is TGTGCCAGCAGTTTCGGACGCCGAGACTATGGCTACACCTTC. This encodes CASSFGRRDYGYTF.